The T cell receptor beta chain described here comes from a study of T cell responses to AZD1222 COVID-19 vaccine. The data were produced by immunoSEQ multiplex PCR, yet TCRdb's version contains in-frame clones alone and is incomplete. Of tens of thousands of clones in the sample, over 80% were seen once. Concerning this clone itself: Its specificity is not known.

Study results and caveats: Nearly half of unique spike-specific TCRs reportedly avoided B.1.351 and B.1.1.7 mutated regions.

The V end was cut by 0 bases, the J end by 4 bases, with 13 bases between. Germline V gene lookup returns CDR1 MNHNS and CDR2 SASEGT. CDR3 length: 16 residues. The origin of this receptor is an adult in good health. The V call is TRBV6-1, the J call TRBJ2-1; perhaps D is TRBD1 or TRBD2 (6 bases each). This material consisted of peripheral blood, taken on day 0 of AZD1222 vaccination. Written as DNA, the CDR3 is TGTGCCAGCAGTGAAGCTGGGGGCGGGGATTACAATGAGCAGTTCTTC. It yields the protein CASSEAGGGDYNEQFF.